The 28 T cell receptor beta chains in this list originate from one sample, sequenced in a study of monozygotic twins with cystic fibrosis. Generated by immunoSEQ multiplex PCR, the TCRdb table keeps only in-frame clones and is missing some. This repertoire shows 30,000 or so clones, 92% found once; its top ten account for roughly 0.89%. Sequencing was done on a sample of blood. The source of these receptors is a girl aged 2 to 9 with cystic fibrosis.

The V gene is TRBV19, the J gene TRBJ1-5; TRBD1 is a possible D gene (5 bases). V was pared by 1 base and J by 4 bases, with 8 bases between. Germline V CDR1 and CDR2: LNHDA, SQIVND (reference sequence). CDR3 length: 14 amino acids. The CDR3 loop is CASSIGRGNQPQHF. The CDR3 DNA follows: TGTGCCAGTAGTATAGGTCGGGGGAATCAGCCCCAGCATTTT.

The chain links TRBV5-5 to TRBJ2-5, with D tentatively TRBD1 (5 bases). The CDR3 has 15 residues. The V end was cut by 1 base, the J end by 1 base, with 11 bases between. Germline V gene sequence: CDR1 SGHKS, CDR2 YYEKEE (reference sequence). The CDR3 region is CASSLWQGTQETQYF. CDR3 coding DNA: TGTGCCAGCAGCTTGTGGCAGGGCACCCAAGAGACCCAGTACTTC.

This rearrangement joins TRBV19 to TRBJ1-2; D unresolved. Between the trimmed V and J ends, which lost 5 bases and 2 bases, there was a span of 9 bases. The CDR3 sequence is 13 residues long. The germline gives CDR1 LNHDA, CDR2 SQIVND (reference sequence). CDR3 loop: CASSLNPNYGYTF. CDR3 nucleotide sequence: TGTGCCAGTAGTCTGAATCCAAACTATGGCTACACCTTC.

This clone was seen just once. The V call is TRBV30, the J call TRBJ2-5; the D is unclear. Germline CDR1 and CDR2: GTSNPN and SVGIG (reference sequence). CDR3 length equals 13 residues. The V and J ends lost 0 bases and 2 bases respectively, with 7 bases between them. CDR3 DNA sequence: TGTGCCTGGAGTGTAATGGCTCAAGAGACCCAGTACTTC. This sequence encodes CAWSVMAQETQYF. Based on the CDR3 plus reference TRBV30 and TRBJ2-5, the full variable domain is SQTIHQWPATLVQPVGSPLSLECTVEGTSNPNLYWYRQAAGRGLQLLFYSVGIGQISSEVPQNLSASRPQDRQFILSSKKLLLSDSGFYLCAWSVMAQETQYFGPGTRLLVL.

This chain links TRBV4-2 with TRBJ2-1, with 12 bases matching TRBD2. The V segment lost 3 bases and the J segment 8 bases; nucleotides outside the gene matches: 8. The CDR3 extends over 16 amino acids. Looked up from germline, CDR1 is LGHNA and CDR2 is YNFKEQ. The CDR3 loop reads CASSHRGTSGLDEQFF. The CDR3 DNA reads TGTGCCAGCAGCCATAGGGGGACTAGCGGGCTCGATGAGCAGTTCTTC.

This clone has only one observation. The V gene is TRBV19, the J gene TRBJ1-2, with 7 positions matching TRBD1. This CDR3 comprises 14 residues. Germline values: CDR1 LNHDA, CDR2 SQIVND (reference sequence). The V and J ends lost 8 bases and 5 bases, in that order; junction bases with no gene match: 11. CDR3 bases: TGTGCCAGTTCAAACCCCGACAGGGCGTATGGCTACACCTTC. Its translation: CASSNPDRAYGYTF. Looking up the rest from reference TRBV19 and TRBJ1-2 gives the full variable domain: DGGITQSPKYLFRKEGQNVTLSCEQNLNHDAMYWYRQDPGQGLRLIYYSQIVNDFQKGDIAEGYSVSREKKESFPLTVTSAQKNPTAFYLCASSNPDRAYGYTFGSGTRLTVV.

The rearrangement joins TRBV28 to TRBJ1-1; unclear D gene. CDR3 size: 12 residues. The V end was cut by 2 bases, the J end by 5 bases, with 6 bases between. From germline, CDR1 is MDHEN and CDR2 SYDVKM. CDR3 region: CASSLAGTEAFF. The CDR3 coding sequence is TGTGCCAGCAGTTTAGCGGGGACTGAAGCTTTCTTT.

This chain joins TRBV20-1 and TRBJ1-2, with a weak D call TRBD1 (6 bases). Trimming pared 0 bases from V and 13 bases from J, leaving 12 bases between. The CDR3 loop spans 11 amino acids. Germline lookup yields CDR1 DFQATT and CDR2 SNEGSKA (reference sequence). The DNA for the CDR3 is TGCAGTGCTAGAGAAGGTCACAGGGTCACCTTC. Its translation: CSAREGHRVTF.

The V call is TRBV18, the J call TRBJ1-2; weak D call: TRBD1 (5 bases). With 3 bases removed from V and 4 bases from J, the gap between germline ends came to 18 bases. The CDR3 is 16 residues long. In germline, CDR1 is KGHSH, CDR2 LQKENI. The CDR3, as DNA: TGTGCCAGCTCACCCCCCCCAGGGAGAGGTTTCTATGGCTACACCTTC. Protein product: CASSPPPGRGFYGYTF.

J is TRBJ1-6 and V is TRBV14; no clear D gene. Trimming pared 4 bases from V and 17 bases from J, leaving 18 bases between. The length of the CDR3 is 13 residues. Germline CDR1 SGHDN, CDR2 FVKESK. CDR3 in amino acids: CASSRELPGRVHF. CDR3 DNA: TGTGCCAGCAGCCGAGAGCTGCCGGGGAGGGTCCACTTT. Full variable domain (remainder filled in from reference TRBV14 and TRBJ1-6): EAGVTQFPSHSVIEKGQTVTLRCDPISGHDNLYWYRRVMGKEIKFLLHFVKESKQDESGMPNNRFLAERTGGTYSTLKVQPAELEDSGVYFCASSRELPGRVHFGNGTRLTVT.

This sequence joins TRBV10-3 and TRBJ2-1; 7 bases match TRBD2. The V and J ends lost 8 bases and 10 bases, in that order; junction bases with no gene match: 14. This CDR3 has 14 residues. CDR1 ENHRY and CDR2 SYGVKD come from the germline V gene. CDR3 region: CAIGASGLIGEQFF. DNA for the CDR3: TGTGCCATCGGGGCTAGCGGATTAATCGGGGAGCAGTTCTTC.

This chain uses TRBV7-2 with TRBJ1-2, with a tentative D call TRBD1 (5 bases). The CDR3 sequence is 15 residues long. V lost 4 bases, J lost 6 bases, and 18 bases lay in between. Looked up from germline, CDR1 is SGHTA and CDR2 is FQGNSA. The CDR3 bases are TGTGCCAGCAGCTCCCCGCCAGGGCACCCCGATGGCTACACCTTC. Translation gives CASSSPPGHPDGYTF.

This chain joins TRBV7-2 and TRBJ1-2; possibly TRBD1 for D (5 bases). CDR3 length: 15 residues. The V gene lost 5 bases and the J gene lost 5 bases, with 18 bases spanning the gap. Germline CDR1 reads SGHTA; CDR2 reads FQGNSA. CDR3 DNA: TGTGCCAGCAGCCCCCCCTCCGGGACGGGGTATGGCTACACCTTC. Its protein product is CASSPPSGTGYGYTF.

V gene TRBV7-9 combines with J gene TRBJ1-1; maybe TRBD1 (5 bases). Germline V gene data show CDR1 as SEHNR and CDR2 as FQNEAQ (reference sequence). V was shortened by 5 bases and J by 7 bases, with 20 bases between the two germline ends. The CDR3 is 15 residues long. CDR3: CASSTPSGAANEAFF. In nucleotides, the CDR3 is TGTGCCAGCAGCACACCATCCGGGGCGGCAAATGAAGCTTTCTTT.

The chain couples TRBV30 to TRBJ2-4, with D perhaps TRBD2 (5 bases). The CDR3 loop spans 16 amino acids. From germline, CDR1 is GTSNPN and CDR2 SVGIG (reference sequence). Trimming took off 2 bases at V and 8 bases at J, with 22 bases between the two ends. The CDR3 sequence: CAWSPPGGSNGDIQYF. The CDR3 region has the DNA TGTGCCTGGAGTCCCCCCGGAGGAAGTAACGGGGACATTCAGTACTTC. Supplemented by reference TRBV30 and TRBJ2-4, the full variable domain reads SQTIHQWPATLVQPVGSPLSLECTVEGTSNPNLYWYRQAAGRGLQLLFYSVGIGQISSEVPQNLSASRPQDRQFILSSKKLLLSDSGFYLCAWSPPGGSNGDIQYFGAGTRLSVL.

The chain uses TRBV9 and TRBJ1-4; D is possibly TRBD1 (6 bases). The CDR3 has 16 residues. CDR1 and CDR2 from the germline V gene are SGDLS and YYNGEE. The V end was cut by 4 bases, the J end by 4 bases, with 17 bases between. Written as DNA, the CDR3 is TGTGCCAGCAGCCCCCTTGAGGGGGAGGTTAATGAAAAACTGTTTTTT. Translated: CASSPLEGEVNEKLFF.

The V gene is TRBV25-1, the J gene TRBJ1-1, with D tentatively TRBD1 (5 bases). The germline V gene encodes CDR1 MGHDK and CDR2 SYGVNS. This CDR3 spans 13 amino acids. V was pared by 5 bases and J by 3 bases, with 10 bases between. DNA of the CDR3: TGTGCCAGCAGTACAGGTCTTTACACTGAAGCTTTCTTT. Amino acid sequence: CASSTGLYTEAFF.

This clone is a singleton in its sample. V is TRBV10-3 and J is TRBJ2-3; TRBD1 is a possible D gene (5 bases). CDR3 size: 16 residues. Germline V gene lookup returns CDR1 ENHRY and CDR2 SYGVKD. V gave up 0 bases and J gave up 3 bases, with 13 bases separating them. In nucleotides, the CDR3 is TGTGCCATCAGTGAGTCGGGTAGGGGAACAACAGATACGCAGTATTTT. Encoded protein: CAISESGRGTTDTQYF.

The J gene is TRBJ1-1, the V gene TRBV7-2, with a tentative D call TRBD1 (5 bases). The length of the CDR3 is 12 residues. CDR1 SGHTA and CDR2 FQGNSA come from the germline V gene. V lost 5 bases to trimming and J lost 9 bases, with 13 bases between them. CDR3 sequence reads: CASSLPGGQAFF. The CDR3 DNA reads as TGTGCCAGCAGCCTCCCCGGGGGTCAAGCTTTCTTT.

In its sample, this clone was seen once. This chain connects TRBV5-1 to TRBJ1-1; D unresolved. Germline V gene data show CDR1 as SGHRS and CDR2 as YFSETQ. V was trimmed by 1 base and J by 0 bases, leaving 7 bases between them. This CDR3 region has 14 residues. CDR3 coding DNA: TGCGCCAGCAGCTTGTACGGGTTGAACACTGAAGCTTTCTTT. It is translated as CASSLYGLNTEAFF.

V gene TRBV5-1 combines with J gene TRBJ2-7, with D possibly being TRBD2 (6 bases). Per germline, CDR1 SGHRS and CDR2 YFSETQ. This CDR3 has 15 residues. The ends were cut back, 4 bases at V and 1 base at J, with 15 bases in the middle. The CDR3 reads CASSVTGTGSYEQYF. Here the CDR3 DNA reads TGCGCCAGCAGCGTAACCGGGACTGGATCCTACGAGCAGTACTTC. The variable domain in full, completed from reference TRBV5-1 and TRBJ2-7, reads KAGVTQTPRYLIKTRGQQVTLSCSPISGHRSVSWYQQTPGQGLQFLFEYFSETQRNKGNFPGRFSGRQFSNSRSEMNVSTLELGDSALYLCASSVTGTGSYEQYFGPGTRLTVT.

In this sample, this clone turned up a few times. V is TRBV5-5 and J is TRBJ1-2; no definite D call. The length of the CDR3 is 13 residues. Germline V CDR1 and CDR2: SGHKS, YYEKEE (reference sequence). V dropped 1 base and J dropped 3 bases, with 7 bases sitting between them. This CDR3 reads CASSLNGDYGYTF. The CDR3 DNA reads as TGTGCCAGCAGCTTGAACGGAGACTATGGCTACACCTTC.

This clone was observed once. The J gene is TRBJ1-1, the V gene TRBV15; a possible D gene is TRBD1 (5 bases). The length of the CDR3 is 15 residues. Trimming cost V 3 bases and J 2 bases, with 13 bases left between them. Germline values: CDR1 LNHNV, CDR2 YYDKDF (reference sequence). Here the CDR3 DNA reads TGTGCCACCAGCAGGTTCGCCAGGGCAAACACTGAAGCTTTCTTT. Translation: CATSRFARANTEAFF.

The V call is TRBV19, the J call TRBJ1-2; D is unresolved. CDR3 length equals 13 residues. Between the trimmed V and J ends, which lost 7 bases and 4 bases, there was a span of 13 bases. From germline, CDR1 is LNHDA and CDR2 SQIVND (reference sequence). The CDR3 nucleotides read TGTGCCAGTATTGGGTTGCCTCTCTATGGCTACACCTTC. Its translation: CASIGLPLYGYTF.

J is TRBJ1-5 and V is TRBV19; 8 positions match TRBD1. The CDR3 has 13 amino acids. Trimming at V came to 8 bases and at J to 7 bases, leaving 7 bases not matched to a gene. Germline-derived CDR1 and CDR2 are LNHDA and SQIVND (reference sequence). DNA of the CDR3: TGTGCCAGTGCCGACAGGGGTAGCCAGCCCCAGCATTTT. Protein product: CASADRGSQPQHF.

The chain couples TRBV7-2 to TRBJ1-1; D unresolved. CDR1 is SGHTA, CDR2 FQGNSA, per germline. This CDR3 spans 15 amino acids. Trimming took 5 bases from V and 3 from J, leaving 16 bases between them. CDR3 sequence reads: CASSLFTMDYTEAFF. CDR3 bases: TGTGCCAGCAGCCTGTTTACGATGGACTACACTGAAGCTTTCTTT.

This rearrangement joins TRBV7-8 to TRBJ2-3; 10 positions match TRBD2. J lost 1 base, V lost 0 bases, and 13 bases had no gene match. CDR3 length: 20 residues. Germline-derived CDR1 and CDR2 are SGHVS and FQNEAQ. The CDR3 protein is CASSLAPRPVAGGRTDTQYF. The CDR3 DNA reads TGTGCCAGCAGCTTAGCCCCCCGTCCCGTAGCGGGGGGACGCACAGATACGCAGTATTTT.

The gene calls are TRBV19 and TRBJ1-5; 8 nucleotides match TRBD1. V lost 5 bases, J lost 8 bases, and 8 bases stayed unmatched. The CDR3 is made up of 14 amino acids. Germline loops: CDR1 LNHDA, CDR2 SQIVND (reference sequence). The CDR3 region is CASSPRQGLEPQHF. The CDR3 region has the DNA TGTGCCAGTAGTCCCCGACAGGGGCTAGAGCCCCAGCATTTT.